This T cell receptor beta chain was observed in a study of cytomegalovirus exposure and HLA in healthy donors. Study-wide results and limits: In a later analysis, V- and J-gene trimming of beta chains associated with a DCLRE1C missense variant, replicated independently.

As to this clone: Its antigen is unknown.

Primers included in the PCR were 60 Vbeta and 13 Jbeta primers. Sequencing used immunoSEQ multiplex PCR; TCRdb keeps in-frame clones, though not all of them. The table shows 150,000 or so clones, with around two thirds occurring only once. CDR1 and CDR2 from the germline V gene are SGHRS and YFSETQ. V trimming: 4 bases; J trimming: 1 base; junction bases outside the gene matches: 8. The CDR3 length is 18 residues. The sequence was collected from a woman between 18 and 29 years old in good health and CMV-seronegative. V gene TRBV5-1 combines with J gene TRBJ2-2, with TRBD2 identical over 12 bases. The sample comprised PBMCs. CDR3 protein: CASSQMLAGGVNTGELFF. CDR3 DNA: TGCGCCAGCAGCCAAATGCTAGCGGGAGGGGTGAACACCGGGGAGCTGTTTTTT.